The clone carrying this TCR beta chain occurred a few times. Its antigen is undetermined. MiXCR, run by TCRdb on the 5' RACE reads, gives a single entry per CDR3 protein. This sample has a few hundred thousand distinct CDR3 sequences, with roughly 24% found just once. V lost 0 bases and J lost 1, with 12 bases in between. Germline V gene lookup returns CDR1 SQVTM and CDR2 ANQGSEA. The CDR3 is 15 residues long. This entry is derived from a study of identical twins. General study results and limits: Invariant MAIT and iNKT cells may have partly biased zero-insertion analyses.

The sample was also linked to a second study, of T cells expressing NK-cell markers.

This rearrangement joins TRBV29-1 to TRBJ1-2; TRBD1 might be the D (5 bases). This receptor was taken from a woman under 30 in good health. Sequenced: CD4+ T cells sorted from blood. The CDR3 here is CSVEDRPGHNYGYTF. The CDR3 nucleotides are TGCAGCGTTGAAGATCGACCAGGACATAACTATGGCTACACCTTC.